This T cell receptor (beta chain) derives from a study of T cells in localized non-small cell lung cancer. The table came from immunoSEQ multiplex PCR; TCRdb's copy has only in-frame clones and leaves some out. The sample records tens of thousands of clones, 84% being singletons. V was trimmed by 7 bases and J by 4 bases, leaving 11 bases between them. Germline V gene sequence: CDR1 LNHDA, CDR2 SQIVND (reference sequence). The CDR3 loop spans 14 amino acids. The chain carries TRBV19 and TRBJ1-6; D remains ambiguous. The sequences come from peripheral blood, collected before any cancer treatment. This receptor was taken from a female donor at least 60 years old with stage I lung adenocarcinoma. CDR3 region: CASKEENYNSPLHF. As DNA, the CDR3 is TGTGCCAGTAAAGAGGAGAATTATAATTCACCCCTCCACTTT.